Listed below are T cell receptor beta chains from one sample, sequenced in a study of identical twins. Using its own MiXCR run on the 5' RACE reads, TCRdb lists one record per CDR3 protein. This sample has around 340,000 distinct CDR3 sequences, with 9% to 10% found just once. Sequenced: naive T cells sorted from blood. All receptors derive from a woman aged 45-60 years in good health. Both conserved end residues are part of each CDR3. A D gene is named only where the DNA matches it firmly. The size entry is marked missing in some rows and otherwise reads once, few, many or a size class.

TRBV20-1	-	TRBJ2-3	-	CSGRPLGSENTQYF	TGCAGTGGCAGGCCTTTGGGGAGTGAGAATACGCAGTATTTT
TRBV7-9	-	TRBJ2-4	-	CASSLARLAKNIQYF	TGTGCCAGCAGCTTAGCGCGACTAGCCAAAAACATTCAGTACTTC
TRBV4-1	-	TRBJ2-1	-	CASSPSFPRADEQFF	TGCGCCAGCAGCCCCAGCTTCCCCAGGGCGGATGAGCAGTTCTTC
TRBV20-1	TRBD2	TRBJ2-4	many	CSASFGGRATKNIQYF	TGCAGTGCCTCTTTTGGAGGGAGGGCTACCAAAAACATTCAGTACTTC
TRBV6-5	-	TRBJ2-2	many	CATRQRAGELFF	TGTGCCACCCGGCAAAGGGCCGGGGAGCTGTTTTTT
TRBV6-1	TRBD2	TRBJ2-1	-	CASSVLLAGGGNEQFF	TGTGCCAGCAGCGTACTGCTAGCGGGAGGAGGTAATGAGCAGTTCTTC
TRBV29-1	-	TRBJ1-2	many	CSVDRAEYGYTF	TGCAGCGTTGATCGGGCAGAATATGGCTACACCTTC
TRBV14	-	TRBJ1-2	few	CASSQDQPDRPSGYTF	TGTGCCAGCAGCCAAGATCAACCCGACAGGCCCTCTGGCTACACCTTC
TRBV5-1	-	TRBJ1-1	many	CASSSWGSHTEAFF	TGCGCCAGCAGCTCATGGGGGTCCCACACTGAAGCTTTCTTT
TRBV7-6	-	TRBJ2-2	few	CASSQNGRYGELFF	TGTGCCAGCAGTCAGAATGGCCGTTACGGGGAGCTGTTTTTT
TRBV7-9	TRBD1	TRBJ1-4	-	CASSLGQATNEKLFF	TGTGCCAGCAGCCTAGGACAGGCGACTAATGAAAAACTGTTTTTT
TRBV29-1	TRBD1	TRBJ2-7	-	CSVRQGIRTYEQYF	TGCAGCGTAAGACAGGGGATTCGGACCTACGAGCAGTACTTC
TRBV5-1	TRBD2	TRBJ2-7	many	CASSFGTSDSYEQYF	TGCGCCAGCAGCTTTGGGACTAGCGACTCCTACGAGCAGTACTTC
TRBV11-2	-	TRBJ2-2	many	CASRAANTGELFF	TGTGCCAGCAGGGCAGCTAACACCGGGGAGCTGTTTTTT
TRBV12-3/TRBV12-4	TRBD2	TRBJ2-1	many	CASSYTGTSQFF	TGTGCCAGCAGCTATACCGGGACTAGCCAGTTCTTC
TRBV18	TRBD2	TRBJ2-3	-	CASSPPASGSVTQYF	TGTGCCAGCTCACCACCGGCTAGCGGGAGTGTTACGCAGTATTTT
TRBV27	TRBD1	TRBJ2-3	many	CASSSPGQGTDTQYF	TGTGCCAGCAGTTCCCCCGGACAGGGAACAGATACGCAGTATTTT
TRBV7-9	TRBD2	TRBJ2-7	many	CASSLAGLVNEQYF	TGTGCCAGCAGCTTGGCGGGACTAGTTAACGAGCAGTACTTC
TRBV15	-	TRBJ2-3	many	CATSRENRVDTDTQYF	TGTGCCACCAGCAGAGAAAATAGGGTGGACACGGATACGCAGTATTTT
TRBV12-3/TRBV12-4	-	TRBJ1-4	-	CASTLTGMSEKLFF	TGTGCCAGCACCCTGACAGGAATGAGTGAAAAACTGTTTTTT
TRBV19	-	TRBJ1-1	-	CASSIWAMNTEAFF	TGTGCCAGTAGTATATGGGCCATGAACACTGAAGCTTTCTTT
TRBV29-1	TRBD2	TRBJ2-2	once	CSVAGGPNTGELFF	TGCAGCGTAGCGGGAGGGCCTAACACCGGGGAGCTGTTTTTT
TRBV7-3	TRBD2	TRBJ2-1	-	CASSLRTSGPFGEQFF	TGTGCCAGCAGCTTAAGGACTAGCGGGCCCTTCGGGGAGCAGTTCTTC
TRBV15	-	TRBJ2-7	-	CATSRASYRDSYEQYF	TGTGCCACCAGCAGAGCGTCCTACAGGGATTCGTACGAGCAGTACTTC
TRBV5-5	-	TRBJ2-3	many	CASSLWRTDTQYF	TGTGCCAGCAGCTTGTGGCGGACAGATACGCAGTATTTT
TRBV14	-	TRBJ2-2	few	CASSQSLNTGELFF	TGTGCCAGCAGCCAAAGCCTCAACACCGGGGAGCTGTTTTTT
TRBV27	-	TRBJ1-5	-	CASSSTGNQPQHF	TGTGCCAGCAGTTCAACAGGCAATCAGCCCCAGCATTTT
TRBV6-5	TRBD2	TRBJ2-2	-	CASSSNLLAGDTGELFF	TGTGCCAGCAGCTCTAACCTACTAGCGGGAGACACCGGGGAGCTGTTTTTT
TRBV24-1	TRBD2	TRBJ2-1	few	CATSDPIAGGPNEQFF	TGTGCCACCAGTGATCCAATAGCGGGAGGGCCGAATGAGCAGTTCTTC
TRBV5-1	-	TRBJ1-5	-	CASSREGDSNQPQHF	TGCGCCAGCAGCCGTGAGGGGGATAGCAATCAGCCCCAGCATTTT
TRBV5-1	-	TRBJ2-1	-	CASSPSGSSSYNEQFF	TGCGCCAGCAGCCCGAGCGGATCTAGCTCCTACAATGAGCAGTTCTTC
TRBV2	-	TRBJ2-5	once	CAISPGRPQETQYF	TGTGCCATCTCACCGGGACGTCCACAAGAGACCCAGTACTTC
TRBV7-8	TRBD2	TRBJ2-5	few	CASSLGPGTSGLGGTKRETQYF	TGTGCCAGCAGCTTAGGGCCCGGGACTAGCGGCCTTGGGGGTACCAAGAGGGAGACCCAGTACTTC
TRBV24-1	TRBD1	TRBJ2-5	-	CATSDPGTGPGETQYF	TGTGCCACCAGTGATCCTGGGACAGGCCCAGGAGAGACCCAGTACTTC
TRBV29-1	-	TRBJ2-7	many	CSVEGVRGRMGEQYF	TGCAGCGTTGAAGGGGTGAGGGGAAGGATGGGCGAGCAGTACTTC
TRBV7-8	-	TRBJ2-1	few	CASSSKRFRAYNEQFF	TGTGCCAGCAGCTCCAAGCGGTTCCGAGCCTACAATGAGCAGTTCTTC
TRBV3-1	-	TRBJ1-1	few	CASSQNGGNTEAFF	TGTGCCAGCAGCCAAAATGGGGGGAACACTGAAGCTTTCTTT
TRBV29-1	TRBD2	TRBJ2-1	many	CSVQGLAGGFEQFF	TGCAGCGTACAGGGACTAGCGGGAGGATTTGAGCAGTTCTTC
TRBV20-1	TRBD1	TRBJ1-2	-	CSARDGGQTYGYTF	TGCAGTGCTAGAGATGGGGGACAGACCTATGGCTACACCTTC